Listed below are T cell receptor beta chains from one sample, sequenced in a study of blood T cell repertoires in COVID-19. Profiled with immunoSEQ multiplex PCR; TCRdb holds only in-frame clones, not every one. The sample lists fewer than 400,000 clones, 92% occurring once. Sequenced input: PBMCs or T cells enriched from blood (not recorded which). The source of these receptors is a woman aged 25 to 39 who had recovered from COVID-19. CDR3s include the opening cysteine and the closing phenylalanine or tryptophan. The D gene is left open where the match is weak. Clone sizes are given selectively: once, few, many, or a class where the clone is expanded.

>.|.|TRBV7-2|TRBJ1-5
TGTGCCAGCAGCTTAGGCCCCGGGTATAGCAATCAGCCCCAGCATTTT
CASSLGPGYSNQPQHF
>.|.|TRBV27|TRBJ2-7
TGTGCCAGCAGTTTACTAGGGGGATTTAACAGTTACGAGCAGTACTTC
CASSLLGGFNSYEQYF
>.|.|TRBV18|TRBJ2-7
TGTGCCAGCTCACCAGCCGGGGTTGAGTACGAGCAGTACTTC
CASSPAGVEYEQYF
>once|.|TRBV13|TRBJ2-3
TGTGCCAGCAGCTGGCGTCTAGCGCCAGATACGCAGTATTTT
CASSWRLAPDTQYF
>.|TRBD1|TRBV19|TRBJ1-3
TGTGCCAGTAGTCCACCCATCGACAGGGTTTCTGGAAACACCATATATTTT
CASSPPIDRVSGNTIYF
>.|.|TRBV30|TRBJ2-5
TGTGCCTGGAGTACTGGAGGTGAGACCCAGTACTTC
CAWSTGGETQYF
>.|TRBD2|TRBV30|TRBJ2-7
TGTGCCTGGACCAGCGCACAGACTAGCGGGGGGGCTTTCGAGCAGTACTTC
CAWTSAQTSGGAFEQYF
>.|.|TRBV28|TRBJ1-1
TGTGCCAGCAGTCTATGGGGGACAAACTCTGGAGCTTTCTTT
CASSLWGTNSGAFF
>.|TRBD1|TRBV4-1|TRBJ1-2
TGCGCCAGCAGCCAAGGGACAGGGGAGAGCTACACCTTC
CASSQGTGESYTF
>few|.|TRBV12-3/TRBV12-4|TRBJ2-1
TGTGCCAGCAGGTCAACAGTGAGTGAGCAGTTCTTC
CASRSTVSEQFF
>.|.|TRBV5-8|TRBJ2-1
TGTGCCAGCAGCTGGGCAGGGTCCAATGAGCAGTTCTTC
CASSWAGSNEQFF
>.|.|TRBV5-4|TRBJ1-6
TGTGCCAGCAGCTCACGCGGACAGACGTATTCACCCCTCCACTTT
CASSSRGQTYSPLHF
>.|TRBD1|TRBV23-1|TRBJ2-7
TGCGCCAGACCTACGGGACAGGGGAACGAGCAGTACTTC
CARPTGQGNEQYF
>.|.|TRBV18|TRBJ1-2
TGTGCCAGCTCACCAGGGCCAGGGGCTGGCTATGGCTACACCTTC
CASSPGPGAGYGYTF
>.|.|TRBV7-9|TRBJ1-4
TGTGCCAGCAGCGTACCCCAGGGGAAAAAACTGTTTTTT
CASSVPQGKKLFF
>.|.|TRBV19|TRBJ1-2
TGTGCCATCTCTAGCCTTAACCACTATGGCTACACCTTC
CAISSLNHYGYTF
>.|TRBD1|TRBV2|TRBJ1-1
TGTGCCAGCAGTCGGGACAGAGACACTGAAGCTTTCTTT
CASSRDRDTEAFF
>.|TRBD2|TRBV6-2/TRBV6-3|TRBJ2-1
TGTGCCAGCAGTTCGACGGCCCCGGGACTAGCGGGAGTTAATGAGCAGTTCTTC
CASSSTAPGLAGVNEQFF
>.|TRBD1|TRBV5-3|TRBJ2-7
TGTGCCAGAAGCTTGGGGGACAGGGAGCGCGAGCAGTACTTC
CARSLGDREREQYF
>.|TRBD1|TRBV7-9|TRBJ2-5
TGTGCCAGCAGCTCAGGGGGAATTCAGACCCAGTACTTC
CASSSGGIQTQYF
>.|.|TRBV6-1|TRBJ2-3
TGTGCCAGCAGTGCACGGGGAGTGGTCGGAACAGATACGCAGTATTTT
CASSARGVVGTDTQYF
>.|.|TRBV5-1|TRBJ2-5
TGCGCCAGCAGCTTGGTACCTACCCAAGAGACCCAGTACTTC
CASSLVPTQETQYF
>.|.|TRBV3-1/TRBV3-2|TRBJ1-1
TGTGCCAGCAGCCACGTGGTGTGGAGGGGTAGGGGAGCCACTGAAGCTTTCTTT
CASSHVVWRGRGATEAFF
>.|TRBD1|TRBV5-8|TRBJ2-7
TGTGCCAGCAGCTTGGCCCCCGGGACAGTTTACGAGCAGTACTTC
CASSLAPGTVYEQYF
>.|.|TRBV27|TRBJ1-6
TGTGCCAGCGGCTTCGACGGGAGCTCCTATAATTCACCCCTCCACTTT
CASGFDGSSYNSPLHF
>.|TRBD2|TRBV19|TRBJ2-3
TGTGCCAGTAGTACCATAGCGGGGGGGGATACGCAGTATTTT
CASSTIAGGDTQYF
>.|.|TRBV9|TRBJ2-3
TGTGCCAGCAGCCCCACTCCCGGGGCAGATACGCAGTATTTT
CASSPTPGADTQYF
>.|.|TRBV10-3|TRBJ1-4
TGTGCCATCAGTGAGGTCCGCGGGAACGGAGGGGAAAAACTGTTTTTT
CAISEVRGNGGEKLFF
>.|TRBD2|TRBV2|TRBJ2-7
TGTGCCAGCAGTGAAAGCTTCCTGAGGCTAGCGGGAGCGGTCGAGCAGTACTTC
CASSESFLRLAGAVEQYF
>.|.|TRBV11-2|TRBJ1-2
TGTGCCAGCAGCTTATCGGACTCAAACTATGGCTACACCTTC
CASSLSDSNYGYTF
>.|.|TRBV19|TRBJ2-1
TGTGCCAGTAGCATGGGGGCGAGCTCCTACAATGAGCAGTTCTTC
CASSMGASSYNEQFF
>.|TRBD1|TRBV19|TRBJ1-1
TGTGCCAGTATTCCAGGGACAGGGGGCTTCACTGAAGCTTTCTTT
CASIPGTGGFTEAFF
>.|TRBD1|TRBV5-1|TRBJ2-3
TGCGCCAGCAGCTTGGAAGGGGGCTCGGGGTCTAGCACAGATACGCAGTATTTT
CASSLEGGSGSSTDTQYF
>.|.|TRBV28|TRBJ1-2
TGTGCCAGCAGTTTCGGTTCCCGAACTAACTATGGCTACACCTTC
CASSFGSRTNYGYTF
>.|TRBD2|TRBV28|TRBJ2-3
TGTGCCAGCAGTAGGATCACTAGCGTCACAGATACGCAGTATTTT
CASSRITSVTDTQYF
>.|.|TRBV28|TRBJ2-3
TGTGCCAGCAAGGCCCGGGGGGATACGCAGTATTTT
CASKARGDTQYF
>.|.|TRBV30|TRBJ1-2
TGTGCCTGGAGTGCAACAGGGTCGGATGGCTACACCTTC
CAWSATGSDGYTF
>.|.|TRBV28|TRBJ1-6
TGTGCCAGCAGTTTCACTCGGACGGGGATTTATAATTCACCCCTCCACTTT
CASSFTRTGIYNSPLHF
>.|.|TRBV11-3|TRBJ1-1
TGTGCCAGCAGCTTCGCTGGGCGCAAGAACACTGAAGCTTTCTTT
CASSFAGRKNTEAFF
>.|TRBD1|TRBV7-2|TRBJ2-5
TGTGCCAGCAGCTTTACAGGGGGAGAGACCCAGTACTTC
CASSFTGGETQYF
>.|TRBD1|TRBV5-6|TRBJ1-6
TGTGCCAGCAGCCAGACAGGGGTCGACTCACCCCTCCACTTT
CASSQTGVDSPLHF
>few|.|TRBV7-9|TRBJ2-1
TGTGCCAGCAGCTTTTTGGGCTCTTTTCGCTCCTACAATGAGCAGTTCTTC
CASSFLGSFRSYNEQFF
>.|.|TRBV27|TRBJ1-1
TGTGCCAGCAGTTTACAGGGGAATGGGGACACTGAAGCTTTCTTT
CASSLQGNGDTEAFF
>.|.|TRBV27|TRBJ2-1
TGTGCCAGCAGTTTCTTTGACAGCTACAATGAGCAGTTCTTC
CASSFFDSYNEQFF
>.|TRBD1|TRBV7-9|TRBJ1-1
TGTGCCAGCAGCTTAGCCCCGGGACAGGGGGACACTGAAGCTTTCTTT
CASSLAPGQGDTEAFF
>.|TRBD1|TRBV28|TRBJ1-6
TGTGCCAGCAGTGGGACAGGGGTTTCACCCCTCCACTTT
CASSGTGVSPLHF
>.|.|TRBV6-1|TRBJ1-5
TGTGCCAGCAGTGCAGCCGGGGGGCAGCCCCAGCATTTT
CASSAAGGQPQHF
>.|.|TRBV27|TRBJ2-5
TGTGCCAGCAGTTTATCCGGGGGTTCCCCCAAAACCCAGTACTTC
CASSLSGGSPKTQYF
>.|.|TRBV7-2|TRBJ1-6
TGTGCCAGCAGCTTATTTGCCCCTCCGGATTCACCCCTCCACTTT
CASSLFAPPDSPLHF
>.|.|TRBV6-1|TRBJ1-2
TGTGCCAGCAGTGAAGTGGGGAGGGGAACCTATGGCTACACCTTC
CASSEVGRGTYGYTF
>.|.|TRBV28|TRBJ1-2
TGTGCCAGCAGCCGAGCCGGTAGCACTAACTATGGCTACACCTTC
CASSRAGSTNYGYTF
>.|TRBD1|TRBV6-2/TRBV6-3|TRBJ1-3
TGTGCCAGCAGCACCCGGGACAGCTCTGGAAACACCATATATTTT
CASSTRDSSGNTIYF
>.|.|TRBV28|TRBJ1-1
TGTGCCAGCAGTTGGACAGCTGAAGCTTTCTTT
CASSWTAEAFF
>.|.|TRBV4-1|TRBJ2-5
TGCGCCAGCAGCCAAGGGGCGGGCGAGACCCAGTACTTC
CASSQGAGETQYF
>.|.|TRBV29-1|TRBJ1-2
TGCAGCGTACGCGGGGTTTGGGGCTACACCTTC
CSVRGVWGYTF
>.|.|TRBV3-1/TRBV3-2|TRBJ2-1
TGTGCCAGCAGCCAAGGGGCTCCAGTATACAATGAGCAGTTCTTC
CASSQGAPVYNEQFF